What follows describes a single T cell receptor beta chain. Antigen: not known. This sample stems from a study of T cell repertoires in cytomegalovirus infection. About the research overall: HLA-C-restricted CMV epitopes, recently identified, and well-studied HLA-B-restricted ones were used by the study. TCR beta signatures that were public indicated CMV infection and matching HLA type.

Per the germline V gene, CDR1 is MGHRA and CDR2 is YSYEKL. The CDR3 is 16 amino acids. The V gene lost 1 base and the J gene lost 4 bases, with 16 bases spanning the gap. TCRdb itself ran the reads through MiXCR, one entry per CDR3 protein. This table has 700,000 to 950,000 distinct CDR3 sequences, 32% appearing once. Findings and limits, study-wide: HLA-C-restricted CMV-specific TCR beta clonotypes were dominant in the ex vivo response.

This rearrangement joins TRBV4-1 to TRBJ2-5, with D maybe TRBD2 (6 bases). The receptor was derived from a human donor in good health (CMV status not recorded). Some clones in this sample may be carry-over from other donors' samples. Source: cultured CD8+ T cells from PBMCs, taken from culture after CMV antigen stimulation. The CDR3 DNA reads TGCGCCAGCAGCCAAGGGGTCGGCGGGGCGGGAGAGACCCAGTACTTC. Translated, it gives CASSQGVGGAGETQYF.